The 9 T cell receptor beta chains below come from one sample, sequenced in a study of OX40 agonist ivuxolimab in advanced cancers. Repertoires were generated with immunoSEQ multiplex PCR, while TCRdb's copy carries only in-frame clones and drops some. The data show around 84,000 clones, with approximately 80% seen just once and roughly 0.5% held by the top ten. This specimen consisted of CD4+ or CD8+ T cells sorted from blood, obtained in a trial of the OX40 agonist ivuxolimab. The receptors shown here come from an adult with an advanced solid tumor such as melanoma, head and neck, liver or kidney cancer.

V is TRBV4-2 and J is TRBJ2-2, with 8 bases aligning to TRBD2. This CDR3 is 15 amino acids long. J lost 3 bases, V lost 6 bases, and 6 bases had no gene match. Germline CDR1 LGHNA, CDR2 YNFKEQ. In nucleotides, the CDR3 is TGTGCCAGCAGACCCGGGACTAGGGACACCGGGGAGCTGTTTTTT. It encodes CASRPGTRDTGELFF.

J is TRBJ1-5 and V is TRBV28; a possible D gene is TRBD1 (6 bases). Germline loops: CDR1 MDHEN, CDR2 SYDVKM. V gave up 3 bases and J gave up 5 bases, with 11 bases separating them. This CDR3 comprises 14 residues. The CDR3 DNA reads as TGTGCCAGCAGTTTCAGTACAGGGTATCAGCCCCAGCATTTT. Its translation is CASSFSTGYQPQHF.

The chain couples TRBV7-2 to TRBJ2-2, with 12 bases matching TRBD2. This CDR3 is built from 16 residues. Trimming removed 4 bases from V and 11 bases from J; junction bases left unmatched: 11. CDR1 SGHTA and CDR2 FQGNSA come from the germline V gene. The CDR3: CASSSPGTSGRLELFF. In DNA, the CDR3 is TGTGCCAGCAGCTCGCCGGGGACTAGCGGGCGCTTAGAGCTGTTTTTT.

The CDR3 sequence is CASSDNVLDYNEQFF. For the CDR3, the DNA is TGCGCCAGCAGTGATAATGTGTTAGACTACAATGAGCAGTTCTTC. V gene TRBV10-1 combines with J gene TRBJ2-1; D is ambiguous. From germline, CDR1 is WNHNN and CDR2 SYGVQD (reference sequence). Trimming pared 3 bases from V and 3 bases from J, leaving 12 bases between. The CDR3 loop spans 15 amino acids.

The chain has TRBV2 and TRBJ2-3, with 7 bases fitting TRBD2. J lost 0 bases, V lost 5 bases, and 8 bases had no gene match. CDR1 and CDR2 (germline): SNHLY, FYNNEI. CDR3 length: 16 amino acids. The CDR3 nucleotides read TGTGCCAGCAGTCTTTTACTAGCGCCTAGCACAGATACGCAGTATTTT. Amino acid sequence: CASSLLLAPSTDTQYF. The entire variable domain, with the rest obtained from reference TRBV2 and TRBJ2-3, is as follows: EPEVTQTPSHQVTQMGQEVILRCVPISNHLYFYWYRQILGQKVEFLVSFYNNEISEKSEIFDDQFSVERPDGSNFTLKIRSTKLEDSAMYFCASSLLLAPSTDTQYFGPGTRLTVL.

The J gene is TRBJ2-1, the V gene TRBV19; TRBD1 matches at 8 bases. V lost 5 bases to trimming and J lost 9 bases; unmatched junction nucleotides: 6. The CDR3 is made up of 13 amino acids. CDR1 and CDR2 from the germline V gene are LNHDA and SQIVND (reference sequence). The CDR3 here is CASSFTDRVEQFF. Written as DNA, the CDR3 is TGTGCCAGTAGTTTTACGGACAGGGTTGAGCAGTTCTTC.

The J gene is TRBJ2-1, the V gene TRBV28; TRBD1 aligns across 7 bases. CDR3 length equals 14 residues. CDR1 and CDR2 from the germline V gene are MDHEN and SYDVKM. V dropped 3 bases and J dropped 6; count of bases not matched to a gene: 5. DNA for the CDR3: TGTGCCAGCAGTTTGGGGACAGACTTCAATGAGCAGTTCTTC. Translated: CASSLGTDFNEQFF.

The rearrangement joins TRBV14 to TRBJ2-2, with unresolved D. This CDR3 region has 14 residues. CDR1 is SGHDN, CDR2 FVKESK, per germline. The V gene lost 3 bases and the J gene lost 2 bases, with 7 bases spanning the gap. The CDR3 DNA reads TGTGCCAGCAGCCAGCAACACAACACCGGGGAGCTGTTTTTT. Translated, it gives CASSQQHNTGELFF.

The chain carries TRBV9 and TRBJ2-2; 13 positions match TRBD2. Germline V gives CDR1 SGDLS, CDR2 YYNGEE. Trimming removed 3 bases from V and 5 bases from J; junction bases left unmatched: 4. The length of the CDR3 is 16 residues. The DNA of the CDR3 is TGTGCCAGCAGCGGGGGACTAGCGGGATGGACCGGGGAGCTGTTTTTT. This codes for CASSGGLAGWTGELFF.